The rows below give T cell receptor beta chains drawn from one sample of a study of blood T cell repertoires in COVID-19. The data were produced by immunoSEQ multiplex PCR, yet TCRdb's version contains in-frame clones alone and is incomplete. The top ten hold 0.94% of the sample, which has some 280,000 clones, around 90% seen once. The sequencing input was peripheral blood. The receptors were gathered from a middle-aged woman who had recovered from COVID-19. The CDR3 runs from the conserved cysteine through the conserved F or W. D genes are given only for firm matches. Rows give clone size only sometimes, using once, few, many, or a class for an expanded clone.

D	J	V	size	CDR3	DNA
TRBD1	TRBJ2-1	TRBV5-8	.	CASSRDRGYNEQFF	TGTGCCAGCAGCCGAGACAGGGGGTACAATGAGCAGTTCTTC
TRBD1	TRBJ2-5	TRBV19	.	CASSTTRPQGAGETQYF	TGTGCCAGTAGTACCACCCGGCCACAGGGGGCTGGGGAGACCCAGTACTTC
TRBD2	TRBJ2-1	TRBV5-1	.	CASSLGGTTWVNEQFF	TGCGCCAGCAGCTTGGGAGGGACTACTTGGGTAAATGAGCAGTTCTTC
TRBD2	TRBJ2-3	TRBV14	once	CASGPRGGLTQYF	TGTGCCAGCGGCCCCCGCGGGGGGCTTACGCAGTATTTT
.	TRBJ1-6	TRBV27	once	CASSLSGDNSPLHF	TGTGCCAGCAGTTTATCCGGGGATAATTCACCCCTCCACTTT
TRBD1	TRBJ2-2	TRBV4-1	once	CASSHDGQGANTGELFF	TGCGCCAGCAGCCACGACGGACAGGGGGCTAACACCGGGGAGCTGTTTTTT
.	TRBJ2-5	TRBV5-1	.	CASSLEAAETQYF	TGCGCCAGCAGCTTGGAGGCGGCGGAGACCCAGTACTTC
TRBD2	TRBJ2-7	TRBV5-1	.	CASSLDGSGGIYEQYF	TGCGCCAGCAGCTTGGATGGGTCGGGAGGAATCTACGAGCAGTACTTC
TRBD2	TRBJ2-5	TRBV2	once	CASSWTSGGETQYF	TGTGCCAGCAGCTGGACTAGCGGGGGAGAGACCCAGTACTTC
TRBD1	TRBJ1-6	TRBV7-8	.	CASSLRNRGLDSPLHF	TGTGCCAGCAGCTTAAGAAACAGGGGGCTCGATTCACCCCTCCACTTT
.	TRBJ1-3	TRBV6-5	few	CASSLDRSSGNTIYF	TGTGCCAGCAGCCTTGACAGAAGCTCTGGAAACACCATATATTTT